This T cell receptor beta chain was recorded in a study of beta chain features in type 1 diabetes. Regarding the study as a whole: Patients' naive, central memory and regulatory TCRB repertoires appeared more alike than those of healthy donors. TCRB CDR3s from Type 1 diabetes patients were moderately but significantly shorter in all four CD4+ subsets.

Staining for CD45RO/CCR7/CD25/CD127/CD95/CD27 allowed sorting of CD4+ naive, central memory, regulatory and stem cell-like memory cells. All of the isolated RNA was reverse transcribed, so expressed TCRB transcripts were sequenced. Only in-frame clones appear in the TCRdb table, and some are missing; sequencing was by immunoSEQ multiplex PCR. This table holds 70,000 to 95,000 clones, around 32% found once. In regard to this clone: The antigen is undetermined.

The CDR3 spans 17 residues. Germline assignment: CDR1 MNHEY and CDR2 SMNVEV (reference sequence). Trimming cost V 7 bases and J 1 base; bases outside gene matches: 13. Sequences were obtained from stem cell memory CD4+ T cells from blood. This TCR was recovered from a woman under 30 in good health. This chain joins TRBV27 and TRBJ1-1; 9 bases map to TRBD1. The DNA for the CDR3 is TGTGCCAGCACTCCTGGGACAGGGAGTGCTCGGAACACTGAAGCTTTCTTT. This codes for CASTPGTGSARNTEAFF.